This entry concerns a single T cell receptor beta chain. The antigen remains unidentified. The sample is drawn from a study of cytomegalovirus exposure and HLA in healthy donors. General observations from the study: Segments of the TCR beta V type were, in most cases, productive about 90% or about 30% of the time in an earlier analysis. CMV serostatus stood as the only immune exposure information on hand.

Germline-derived CDR1 and CDR2 are SGHNT and YYREEE (reference sequence). V was trimmed by 4 bases and J by 2 bases, leaving 6 bases between them. CDR3 length: 12 amino acids. PCR used 60 Vbeta primers and 13 Jbeta primers. Original processing methods: In a later analysis, the count reached 76 million or so unique TCR beta chains, with about 10 million shared. This table comes from immunoSEQ multiplex PCR, and its TCRdb copy is limited to in-frame clones, with some not included. That table furnishes V, J and clone size, whereas the DNA furnished D and trimming. The listing contains over 200,000 clones.

The TCR comes from a woman aged 30 to 39 in good health and CMV-seropositive. The sample consisted of PBMCs. The V call is TRBV5-4, the J call TRBJ1-2; D remains ambiguous. The CDR3 here is CASSTQNYGYTF. In nucleotides, the CDR3 is TGTGCCAGCAGCACACAGAACTATGGCTACACCTTC. Full variable domain (remainder filled in from reference TRBV5-4 and TRBJ1-2): ETGVTQSPTHLIKTRGQQVTLRCSSQSGHNTVSWYQQALGQGPQFIFQYYREEENGRGNFPPRFSGLQFPNYSSELNVNALELDDSALYLCASSTQNYGYTFGSGTRLTVV.